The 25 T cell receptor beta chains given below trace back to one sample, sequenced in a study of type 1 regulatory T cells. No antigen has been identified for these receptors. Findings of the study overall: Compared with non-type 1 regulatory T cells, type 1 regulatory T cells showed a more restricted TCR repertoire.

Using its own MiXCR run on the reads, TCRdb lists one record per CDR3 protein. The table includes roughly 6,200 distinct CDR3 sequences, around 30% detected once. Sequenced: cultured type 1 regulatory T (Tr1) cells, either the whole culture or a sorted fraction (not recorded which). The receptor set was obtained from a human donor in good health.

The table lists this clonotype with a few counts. The chain's CDR3 is CASSPGSSGSKNIQYF. The CDR3 bases are TGCGCCAGCAGCCCAGGGTCTAGTGGTTCCAAAAACATTCAGTACTTC. The chain joins TRBV5-1 to TRBJ2-4; perhaps TRBD1 as D (5 bases). Germline loops: CDR1 SGHRS, CDR2 YFSETQ. The CDR3 extends over 16 amino acids. Trimming pared 4 bases from V and 2 bases from J, leaving 16 bases between.

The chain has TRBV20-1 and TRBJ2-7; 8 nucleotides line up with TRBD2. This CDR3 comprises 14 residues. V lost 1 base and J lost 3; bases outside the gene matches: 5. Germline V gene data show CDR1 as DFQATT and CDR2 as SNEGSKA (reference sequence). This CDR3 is CSARGGGRFYEQYF. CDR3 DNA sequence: TGCAGTGCTAGAGGAGGCGGGAGGTTCTACGAGCAGTACTTC.

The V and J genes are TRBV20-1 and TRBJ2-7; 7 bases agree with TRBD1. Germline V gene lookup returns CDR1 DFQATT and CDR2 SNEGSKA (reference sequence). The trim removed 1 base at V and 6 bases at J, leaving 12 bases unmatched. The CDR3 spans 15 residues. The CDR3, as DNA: TGCAGTGCTAGAGCCCGCCCGGGAAGGGGGCGCGAGCAGTACTTC. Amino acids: CSARARPGRGREQYF.

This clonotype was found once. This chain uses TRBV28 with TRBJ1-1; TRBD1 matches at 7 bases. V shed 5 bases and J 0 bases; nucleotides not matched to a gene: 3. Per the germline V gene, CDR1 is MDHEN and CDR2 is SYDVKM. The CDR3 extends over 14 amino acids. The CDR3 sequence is CASSVTGLNTEAFF. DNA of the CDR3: TGTGCCAGCAGTGTGACAGGGCTGAACACTGAAGCTTTCTTT.

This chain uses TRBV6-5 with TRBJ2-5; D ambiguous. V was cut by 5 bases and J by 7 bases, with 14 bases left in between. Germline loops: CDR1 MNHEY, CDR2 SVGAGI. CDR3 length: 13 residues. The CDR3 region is CASSRVPKRTQYF. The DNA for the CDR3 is TGTGCCAGCAGTCGCGTTCCAAAAAGGACCCAGTACTTC.

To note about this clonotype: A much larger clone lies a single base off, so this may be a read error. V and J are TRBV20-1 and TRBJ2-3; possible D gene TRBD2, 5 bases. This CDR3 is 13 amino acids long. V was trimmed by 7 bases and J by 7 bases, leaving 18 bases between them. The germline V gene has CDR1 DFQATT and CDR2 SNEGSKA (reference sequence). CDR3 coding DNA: TGCAGTGTTCCCCTCGCCCTAGCACATACGCAGTATTTT. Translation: CSVPLALAHTQYF.

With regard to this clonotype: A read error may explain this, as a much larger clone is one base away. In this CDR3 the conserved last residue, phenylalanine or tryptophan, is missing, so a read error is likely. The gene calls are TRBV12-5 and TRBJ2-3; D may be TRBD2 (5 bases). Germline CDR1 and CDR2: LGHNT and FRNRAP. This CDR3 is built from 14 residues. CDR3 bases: TGTGCTAGTGGTTTGGATTTAAAGGGAGATCCGCAGTATTCT. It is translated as CASGLDLKGDPQYS.

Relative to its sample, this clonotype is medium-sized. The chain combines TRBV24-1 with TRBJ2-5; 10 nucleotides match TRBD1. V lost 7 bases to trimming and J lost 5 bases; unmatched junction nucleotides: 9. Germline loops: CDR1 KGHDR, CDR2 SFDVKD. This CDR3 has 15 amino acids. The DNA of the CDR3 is TGTGCCACCAGCCCAAGAGGGACAGGGGTGGAGACCCAGTACTTC. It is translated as CATSPRGTGVETQYF.

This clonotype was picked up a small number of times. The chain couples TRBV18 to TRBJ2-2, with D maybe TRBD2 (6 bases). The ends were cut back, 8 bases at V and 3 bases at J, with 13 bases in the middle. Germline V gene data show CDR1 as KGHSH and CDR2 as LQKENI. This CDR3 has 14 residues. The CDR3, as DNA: TGTGCCAGCAGTAGGGACTCCTACACCGGGGAGCTGTTTTTT. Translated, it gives CASSRDSYTGELFF.

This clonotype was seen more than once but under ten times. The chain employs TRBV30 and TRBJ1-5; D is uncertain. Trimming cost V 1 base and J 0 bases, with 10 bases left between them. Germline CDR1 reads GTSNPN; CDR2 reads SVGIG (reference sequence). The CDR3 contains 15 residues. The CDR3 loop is CAWSAWHLSNQPQHF. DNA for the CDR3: TGTGCCTGGAGTGCCTGGCACCTTAGCAATCAGCCCCAGCATTTT.

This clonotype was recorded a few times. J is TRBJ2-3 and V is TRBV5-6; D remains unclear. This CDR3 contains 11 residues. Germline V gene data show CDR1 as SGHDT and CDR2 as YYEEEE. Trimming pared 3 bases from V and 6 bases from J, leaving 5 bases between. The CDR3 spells CASSSVDTQYF. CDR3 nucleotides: TGTGCCAGCAGCTCAGTGGATACGCAGTATTTT.

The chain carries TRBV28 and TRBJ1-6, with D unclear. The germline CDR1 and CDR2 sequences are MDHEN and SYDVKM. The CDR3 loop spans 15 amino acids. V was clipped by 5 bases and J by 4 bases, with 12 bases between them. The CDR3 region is CASSLDALYNSPLHF. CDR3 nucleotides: TGTGCCAGCAGTCTTGACGCGCTTTATAATTCACCCCTCCACTTT. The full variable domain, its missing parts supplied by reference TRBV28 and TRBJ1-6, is DVKVTQSSRYLVKRTGEKVFLECVQDMDHENMFWYRQDPGLGLRLIYFSYDVKMKEKGDIPEGYSVSREKKERFSLILESASTNQTSMYLCASSLDALYNSPLHFGNGTRLTVT.

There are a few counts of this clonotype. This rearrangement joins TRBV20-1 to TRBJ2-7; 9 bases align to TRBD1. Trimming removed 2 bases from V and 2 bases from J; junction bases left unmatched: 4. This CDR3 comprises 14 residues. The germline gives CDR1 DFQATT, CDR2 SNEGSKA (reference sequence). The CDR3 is CSARTGGLPYEQYF. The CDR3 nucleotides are TGCAGTGCTAGAACAGGGGGCCTGCCCTACGAGCAGTACTTC.

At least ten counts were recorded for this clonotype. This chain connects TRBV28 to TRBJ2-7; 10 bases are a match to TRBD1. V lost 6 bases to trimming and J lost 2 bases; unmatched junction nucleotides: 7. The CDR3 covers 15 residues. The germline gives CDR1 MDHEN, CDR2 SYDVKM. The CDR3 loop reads CASRRQGTGAYEQYF. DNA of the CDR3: TGTGCCAGCAGGCGTCAAGGGACAGGGGCCTACGAGCAGTACTTC.

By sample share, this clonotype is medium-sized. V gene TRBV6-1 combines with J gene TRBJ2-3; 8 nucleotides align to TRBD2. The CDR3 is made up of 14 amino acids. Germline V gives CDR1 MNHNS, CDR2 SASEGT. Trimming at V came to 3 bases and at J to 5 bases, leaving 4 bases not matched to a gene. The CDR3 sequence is CASSDAGGLDTQYF. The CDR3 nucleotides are TGTGCCAGCAGTGATGCGGGAGGTCTAGATACGCAGTATTTT.

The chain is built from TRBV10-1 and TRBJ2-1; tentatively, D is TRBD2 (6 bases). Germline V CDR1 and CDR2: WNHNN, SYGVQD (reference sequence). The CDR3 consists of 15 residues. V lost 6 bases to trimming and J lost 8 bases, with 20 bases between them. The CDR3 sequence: CASSVIGGPFYEQFF. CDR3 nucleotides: TGCGCCAGCAGCGTTATCGGAGGGCCCTTTTATGAGCAGTTCTTC.

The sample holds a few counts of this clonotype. The DNA of the CDR3 is TGCGCCAGCAGCTTGGACGGGAGTTCCTACAATGAGCAGTTCTTC. Protein product: CASSLDGSSYNEQFF. This chain links TRBV5-1 with TRBJ2-1; D is possibly TRBD2 (6 bases). V dropped 0 bases and J dropped 1 base, with 8 bases sitting between them. Looked up from germline, CDR1 is SGHRS and CDR2 is YFSETQ. The CDR3 length is 15 residues.

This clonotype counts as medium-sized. CDR3 in DNA: TGTGCCATCAGTGAGTCTCAAAGGGCGGGAGGGCAGCATGAGCAGTTCTTC. Amino acid sequence: CAISESQRAGGQHEQFF. The V gene is TRBV10-3, the J gene TRBJ2-1; 9 nucleotides line up with TRBD2. This CDR3 is 17 amino acids long. CDR1 is ENHRY and CDR2 is SYGVKD in the germline V gene. V was clipped by 0 bases and J by 8 bases; unmatched bases: 11.

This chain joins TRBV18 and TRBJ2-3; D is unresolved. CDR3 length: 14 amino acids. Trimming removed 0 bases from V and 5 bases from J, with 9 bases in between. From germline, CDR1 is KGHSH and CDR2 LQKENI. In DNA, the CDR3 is TGTGCCAGCTCACCACCAATGATCAGAGATACGCAGTATTTT. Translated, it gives CASSPPMIRDTQYF.

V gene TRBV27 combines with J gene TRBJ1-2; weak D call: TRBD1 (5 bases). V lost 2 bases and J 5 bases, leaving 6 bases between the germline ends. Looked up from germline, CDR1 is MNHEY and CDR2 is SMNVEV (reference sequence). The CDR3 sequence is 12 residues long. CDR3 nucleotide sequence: TGTGCCAGCAGTTTACAGGGATATGGCTACACCTTC. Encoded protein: CASSLQGYGYTF.

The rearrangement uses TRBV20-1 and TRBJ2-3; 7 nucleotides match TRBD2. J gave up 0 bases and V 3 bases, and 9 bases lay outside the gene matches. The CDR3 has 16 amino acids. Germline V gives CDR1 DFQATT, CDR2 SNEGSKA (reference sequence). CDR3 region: CSASRAGAASTDTQYF. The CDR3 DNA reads TGCAGTGCTAGCCGCGCGGGAGCGGCTAGCACAGATACGCAGTATTTT.

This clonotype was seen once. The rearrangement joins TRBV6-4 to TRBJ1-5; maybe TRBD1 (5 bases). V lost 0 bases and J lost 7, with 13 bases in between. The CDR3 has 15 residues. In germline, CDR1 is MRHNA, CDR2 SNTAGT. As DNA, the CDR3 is TGTGCCAGCAGTGACTCTGAGAGGGGCCAGCAGCCCCAGCATTTT. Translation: CASSDSERGQQPQHF.

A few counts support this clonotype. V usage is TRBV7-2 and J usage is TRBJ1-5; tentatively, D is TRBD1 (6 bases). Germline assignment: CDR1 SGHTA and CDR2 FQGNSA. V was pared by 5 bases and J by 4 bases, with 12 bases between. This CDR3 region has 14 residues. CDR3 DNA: TGTGCCAGCAGCCAAACAGGGCCAAATCAGCCCCAGCATTTT. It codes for CASSQTGPNQPQHF.

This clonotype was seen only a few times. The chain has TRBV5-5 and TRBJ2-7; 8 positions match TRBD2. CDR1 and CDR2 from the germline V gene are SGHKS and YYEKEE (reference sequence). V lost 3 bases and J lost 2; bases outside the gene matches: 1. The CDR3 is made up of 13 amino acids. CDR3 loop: CASSSGGAYEQYF. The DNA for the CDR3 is TGTGCCAGCAGCTCGGGGGGGGCCTACGAGCAGTACTTC.

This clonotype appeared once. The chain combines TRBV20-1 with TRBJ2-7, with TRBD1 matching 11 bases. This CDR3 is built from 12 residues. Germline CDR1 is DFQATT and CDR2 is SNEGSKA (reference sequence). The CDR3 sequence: CRADRGPVEQYF. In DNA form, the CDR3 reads TGCAGGGCGGACAGGGGGCCGGTCGAGCAGTACTTC.